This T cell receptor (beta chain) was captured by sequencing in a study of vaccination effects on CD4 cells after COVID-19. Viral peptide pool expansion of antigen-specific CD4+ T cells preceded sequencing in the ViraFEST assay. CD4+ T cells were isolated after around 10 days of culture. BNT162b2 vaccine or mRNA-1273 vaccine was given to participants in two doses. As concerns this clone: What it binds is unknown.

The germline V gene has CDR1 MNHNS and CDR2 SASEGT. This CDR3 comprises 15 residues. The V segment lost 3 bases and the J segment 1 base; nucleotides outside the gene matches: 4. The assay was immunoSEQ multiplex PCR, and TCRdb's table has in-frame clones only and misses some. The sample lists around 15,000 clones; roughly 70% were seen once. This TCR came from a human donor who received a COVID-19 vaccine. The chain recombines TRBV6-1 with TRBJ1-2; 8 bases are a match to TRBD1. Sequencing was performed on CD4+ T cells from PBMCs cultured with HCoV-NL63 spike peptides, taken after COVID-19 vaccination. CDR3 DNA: TGTGCCAGCAGTGAGGGACAGGTAGTTAACTATGGCTACACCTTC. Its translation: CASSEGQVVNYGYTF.